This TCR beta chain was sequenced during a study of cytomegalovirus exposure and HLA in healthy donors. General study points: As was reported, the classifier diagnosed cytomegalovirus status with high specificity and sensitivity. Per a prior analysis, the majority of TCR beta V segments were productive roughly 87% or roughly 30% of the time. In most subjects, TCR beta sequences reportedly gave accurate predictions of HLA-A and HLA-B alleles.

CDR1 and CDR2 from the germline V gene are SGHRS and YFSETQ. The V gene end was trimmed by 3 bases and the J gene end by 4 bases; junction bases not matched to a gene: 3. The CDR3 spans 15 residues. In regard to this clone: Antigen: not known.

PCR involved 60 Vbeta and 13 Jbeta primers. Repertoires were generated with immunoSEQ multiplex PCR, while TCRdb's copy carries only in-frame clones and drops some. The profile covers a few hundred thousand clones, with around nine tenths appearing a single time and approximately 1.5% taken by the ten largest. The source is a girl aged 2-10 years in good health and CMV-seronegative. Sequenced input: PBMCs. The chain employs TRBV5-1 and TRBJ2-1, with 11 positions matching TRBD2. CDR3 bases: TGCGCCAGCAGCTCTACTAGCGGGGGATACAATGAGCAGTTCTTC. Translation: CASSSTSGGYNEQFF.